The 20 T cell receptor beta chains presented below share a single source sample, sequenced in a study of blood T cell repertoires in COVID-19. Sequencing used immunoSEQ multiplex PCR; TCRdb keeps in-frame clones, though not all of them. The sample has roughly 200,000 clones, about 91% seen once. The sequencing input was peripheral blood. Source of these receptors: a woman in her twenties or thirties with acute or convalescent COVID-19.

This chain links TRBV9 with TRBJ2-5; 11 nucleotides line up with TRBD2. Germline CDR1 reads SGDLS; CDR2 reads YYNGEE. The CDR3 length is 16 residues. With 4 bases clipped from V and 5 bases from J, the junction kept 10 bases outside the gene matches. The chain's CDR3 is CASSPISLAGDETQYF. In DNA form, the CDR3 reads TGTGCCAGCAGCCCTATTTCACTAGCGGGAGATGAGACCCAGTACTTC. The full variable domain, completed using reference TRBV9 and TRBJ2-5, is DSGVTQTPKHLITATGQRVTLRCSPRSGDLSVYWYQQSLDQGLQFLIQYYNGEERAKGNILERFSAQQFPDLHSELNLSSLELGDSALYFCASSPISLAGDETQYFGPGTRLLVL.

The genes are TRBV6-1 and TRBJ1-1; 9 bases map to TRBD1. In germline, CDR1 is MNHNS, CDR2 SASEGT. The junction had 4 bases not matched to a gene; V was cut back by 0 bases and J by 5 bases. CDR3 length: 15 amino acids. The DNA of the CDR3 is TGTGCCAGCAGTGAAGCGGGACAGGGTCGAACTGAAGCTTTCTTT. This translates into CASSEAGQGRTEAFF.

This chain connects TRBV30 to TRBJ1-5; 7 nucleotides agree with TRBD1. J was trimmed by 0 bases and V by 0 bases; bases with no gene match: 5. Germline CDR1 reads GTSNPN; CDR2 reads SVGIG (reference sequence). This CDR3 is built from 16 residues. The CDR3 bases are TGTGCCTGGAGTGTACGGACAGGCTATAGCAATCAGCCCCAGCATTTT. Amino acids: CAWSVRTGYSNQPQHF.

The chain employs TRBV29-1 and TRBJ2-6, with D possibly TRBD2 on 5 matching bases. V dropped 5 bases and J dropped 0 bases, with 5 bases sitting between them. Germline V lookup: CDR1 SQVTM, CDR2 ANQGSEA. This CDR3 region has 13 residues. The CDR3 here is CSVRDSGANVLTF. CDR3 sequence (DNA): TGCAGCGTTCGGGACTCTGGGGCCAACGTCCTGACTTTC. Variable domain in full (rest from reference TRBV29-1 and TRBJ2-6): SAVISQKPSRDICQRGTSLTIQCQVDSQVTMMFWYRQQPGQSLTLIATANQGSEATYESGFVIDKFPISRPNLTFSTLTVSNMSPEDSSIYLCSVRDSGANVLTFGAGSRLTVL.

The V and J genes are TRBV3-1 (or the pseudogene TRBV3-2) and TRBJ1-5; 9 nucleotides match TRBD1. CDR1 LGHDT and CDR2 YNNKEL come from the germline V gene (reference sequence). V dropped 1 base and J dropped 7; count of bases not matched to a gene: 2. The CDR3 has 14 amino acids. CDR3 protein: CASSQGTGAQPQHF. In nucleotides, the CDR3 is TGTGCCAGCAGCCAAGGGACAGGGGCGCAGCCCCAGCATTTT.

This clone came up a few times. This chain uses TRBV19 with TRBJ1-5; 7 nucleotides line up with TRBD1. Germline CDR1 reads LNHDA; CDR2 reads SQIVND (reference sequence). The CDR3 loop spans 15 amino acids. After removal of 6 bases from V and 9 bases from J, the junction contained 14 bases not matched to a gene. The CDR3 sequence: CASRPQGQVALPQHF. Written as DNA, the CDR3 is TGTGCCAGTAGACCACAAGGACAGGTCGCTCTGCCCCAGCATTTT.

In regard to this clone: Relative to the germline gene, one junction end is altered; a read error may explain this. The V and J genes are TRBV5-6 and TRBJ1-5; D remains unclear. This CDR3 region has 12 residues. Per the germline V gene, CDR1 is SGHDT and CDR2 is YYEEEE. CDR3 protein: CASSSLNLPQHF. The CDR3 DNA follows: TGTGCCAGCAGCTCTTTAAATCTGCCCCAGCATTTT.

The rearrangement uses TRBV27 and TRBJ2-7, with D perhaps TRBD2 (5 bases). The CDR3 loop spans 13 amino acids. CDR1 and CDR2 from the germline V gene are MNHEY and SMNVEV (reference sequence). Trimming pared 4 bases from V and 2 bases from J, leaving 9 bases between. The chain's CDR3 is CASSSGNTYEQYF. CDR3 DNA sequence: TGTGCCAGCAGTTCCGGGAACACCTACGAGCAGTACTTC.

DNA of the CDR3: TGTGCCAGCAGCTCGGTCACGGGGGAGCAGTACTTC. As protein: CASSSVTGEQYF. V gene TRBV7-9 combines with J gene TRBJ2-7; tentative D call: TRBD2 (5 bases). This CDR3 region has 12 residues. Trimming removed 4 bases from V and 7 bases from J, with 11 bases in between. Germline values: CDR1 SEHNR, CDR2 FQNEAQ (reference sequence).

This chain links TRBV3-1 (or the pseudogene TRBV3-2) with TRBJ1-2; D possibly corresponds to TRBD1 (5 bases). This CDR3 is built from 17 residues. The germline CDR1 and CDR2 sequences are LGHDT and YNNKEL (reference sequence). V lost 0 bases and J 8 bases, leaving 22 bases between the germline ends. CDR3 amino acids: CASSQDLVQGRTFGYTF. The CDR3 nucleotides are TGTGCCAGCAGCCAAGATCTTGTGCAGGGAAGAACTTTCGGCTACACCTTC.

This chain links TRBV29-1 with TRBJ2-5; 10 bases fit TRBD2. CDR1 SQVTM and CDR2 ANQGSEA come from the germline V gene. The CDR3 contains 14 residues. V was pared by 4 bases and J by 5 bases, with 7 bases of the junction left unmatched. DNA for the CDR3: TGCAGCGTTGGGCTAGCGGGAGTCGGGGAGACCCAGTACTTC. Translated: CSVGLAGVGETQYF.

The V gene is TRBV7-2, the J gene TRBJ1-2; 8 bases agree with TRBD1. The CDR3 is made up of 15 amino acids. Germline lookup yields CDR1 SGHTA and CDR2 FQGNSA. V shed 3 bases and J 5 bases; nucleotides not matched to a gene: 8. CDR3 sequence: CASSLILQGAYGYTF. In DNA form, the CDR3 reads TGTGCCAGCAGCTTGATTTTGCAGGGGGCGTATGGCTACACCTTC.

This sequence joins TRBV5-6 and TRBJ2-5; perhaps TRBD1 as D (6 bases). Per germline, CDR1 SGHDT and CDR2 YYEEEE. V was pared by 1 base and J by 3 bases, with 10 bases between. This CDR3 is built from 14 residues. The CDR3 DNA is TGTGCCAGCAGCTTGTTGAGGGGGAAAGAGACCCAGTACTTC. This sequence encodes CASSLLRGKETQYF.

The J gene is TRBJ1-1, the V gene TRBV7-9; possible D gene TRBD1, 5 bases. The CDR3 is 13 amino acids. CDR1 is SEHNR, CDR2 FQNEAQ, per germline (reference sequence). Trimming cost V 8 bases and J 1 base, with 11 bases left between them. The CDR3 DNA sequence: TGTGCCAGCCAAACGCAGGGGAACACTGAAGCTTTCTTT. It translates to CASQTQGNTEAFF.

This chain joins TRBV19 and TRBJ2-3; TRBD1 aligns across 12 bases. The CDR3 sequence is 15 residues long. V was pared by 4 bases and J by 4 bases, with 3 bases of the junction left unmatched. The germline CDR1 and CDR2 sequences are LNHDA and SQIVND (reference sequence). CDR3 nucleotides: TGTGCCAGTAGTAGCCGGGACAGGGGGCCAGATACGCAGTATTTT. This codes for CASSSRDRGPDTQYF.

The rearrangement uses TRBV27 and TRBJ1-2; D possibly corresponds to TRBD1 (5 bases). The CDR3 extends over 15 amino acids. The V end lost 0 bases, the J end lost 6 bases, and 14 bases lay between the germline ends. Germline lookup yields CDR1 MNHEY and CDR2 SMNVEV (reference sequence). In nucleotides, the CDR3 is TGTGCCAGCAGTTTATCTTACGGGGGGTTTGATGGCTACACCTTC. Translated, it gives CASSLSYGGFDGYTF.

This chain uses TRBV19 with TRBJ2-1; the match to TRBD2 covers 10 bases. Germline V lookup: CDR1 LNHDA, CDR2 SQIVND (reference sequence). J was trimmed by 0 bases and V by 0 bases; bases with no gene match: 5. The CDR3 extends over 18 amino acids. The CDR3 loop reads CASSIDLAGGSSYNEQFF. DNA for the CDR3: TGTGCCAGTAGTATAGATTTAGCGGGAGGTAGCTCCTACAATGAGCAGTTCTTC.

The rearrangement uses TRBV11-1 and TRBJ1-1; D uncertain. Germline V lookup: CDR1 SGHAT, CDR2 FQDESV (reference sequence). Trimming took 5 bases from V and 2 from J, leaving 6 bases between them. The CDR3 is 12 amino acids. The CDR3 here is CASSPTNTEAFF. CDR3 nucleotide sequence: TGTGCCAGCAGCCCCACTAACACTGAAGCTTTCTTT.

V usage is TRBV7-9 and J usage is TRBJ2-7; D may be TRBD2 (6 bases). The CDR3 loop spans 14 amino acids. Trimming stripped 8 bases from V and 3 bases from J, with 17 bases between. CDR1 and CDR2 from the germline V gene are SEHNR and FQNEAQ (reference sequence). The CDR3, as DNA: TGTGCCAGCCGTCGTGGCGGGGACCACTACGAGCAGTACTTC. It encodes CASRRGGDHYEQYF.

This clone appeared once. The J gene is TRBJ1-2, the V gene TRBV2; D gene uncertain. V gave up 2 bases and J gave up 4 bases, with 14 bases separating them. Germline loops: CDR1 SNHLY, CDR2 FYNNEI. This CDR3 spans 15 amino acids. The chain's CDR3 is CASSESPQEFYGYTF. As DNA, the CDR3 is TGTGCCAGCAGTGAAAGCCCGCAGGAATTCTATGGCTACACCTTC.